This TCR beta chain was sequenced for a study of T-cell memory formation after mild COVID-19. Overall study results and limits: Whereas later expanders leaned CD4+, clones contracting day 15 to 85 showed a balanced CD4/CD8 makeup.

This clonotype was seen a handful of times. The target antigen is unknown. CDR1 and CDR2 (germline): PRHDT, FYEKMQ (reference sequence). The CDR3 has 14 amino acids. The V and J ends lost 4 bases and 1 base respectively, with 10 bases between them. TCRdb passed the 5' RACE reads through MiXCR, listing each CDR3 protein once. The profile shows about 140,000 distinct CDR3 sequences, 6% of them singletons. The genes are TRBV13 and TRBJ1-1, with D possibly matching TRBD1 (6 bases). Material for sequencing was PBMCs or a T cell subset sorted from them (not recorded which). The source of this sequence is an adult woman who had mild COVID-19 (a few samples of this study predate the infection). Cell type and time point are not known. CDR3 sequence: CASSSGQKNTEAFF. The CDR3 DNA reads TGTGCCAGCAGCTCCGGACAGAAGAACACTGAAGCTTTCTTT.